Listed here are 30 T cell receptor beta chains from one sample, sequenced in a study of T-cell memory formation after mild COVID-19. One entry per CDR3 protein results from TCRdb running MiXCR on the 5' RACE reads. Of about 540,000 distinct CDR3 sequences listed, about a fifth are singletons. Specimen: PBMCs or a T cell subset sorted from them (not recorded which). The source of these receptors is an adult woman who had mild COVID-19 (a few samples of this study predate the infection). Cell type and time point are not known.

V usage is TRBV6-7 and J usage is TRBJ2-7; the D is unclear. TRBV6-7 has ORF status, its function being uncertain. This CDR3 has 16 amino acids. The V gene lost 1 base and the J gene lost 1 base, with 14 bases spanning the gap. CDR3 residues: CASSYFRHNFSYEQYF. In DNA form, the CDR3 reads TGTGCCAGCAGTTACTTCAGACACAACTTTTCCTACGAGCAGTACTTC.

This clonotype was found a few times. V gene TRBV12-5 combines with J gene TRBJ2-6; D is perhaps TRBD2 (6 bases). The CDR3 has 16 residues. With 1 base removed from V and 11 bases from J, the gap between germline ends came to 18 bases. The germline V gene encodes CDR1 LGHNT and CDR2 FRNRAP. As DNA, the CDR3 is TGTGCTAGTGGTTTGGCCCCAGGGTCCCGCGGGGACGTCCTGACTTTC. Amino acids: CASGLAPGSRGDVLTF.

The V call is TRBV20-1, the J call TRBJ1-1, with TRBD1 matching 9 bases. J gave up 6 bases and V 4 bases, and 9 bases lay outside the gene matches. From germline, CDR1 is DFQATT and CDR2 SNEGSKA (reference sequence). The CDR3 has 14 amino acids. CDR3 sequence: CSAKAYRGRAEAFF. The CDR3 DNA is TGCAGTGCTAAGGCTTACAGGGGGCGCGCTGAAGCTTTCTTT.

The J gene is TRBJ2-5, the V gene TRBV18; D possibly corresponds to TRBD1 (6 bases). In germline, CDR1 is KGHSH, CDR2 LQKENI. CDR3 size: 15 residues. V shed 0 bases and J shed 2 bases, with 10 bases lying between them. CDR3 loop: CASSPPNTGQETQYF. The CDR3 nucleotides are TGTGCCAGCTCACCACCTAATACAGGGCAAGAGACCCAGTACTTC.

CDR3 nucleotides: TGTGCCAGCAGCTGGACAGGGGATGGAGCCAAAAACATTCAGTACTTC. Translating gives CASSWTGDGAKNIQYF. V gene TRBV5-6 combines with J gene TRBJ2-4; 9 bases agree with TRBD1. V lost 3 bases to trimming and J lost 0 bases; unmatched junction nucleotides: 4. The CDR3 totals 16 residues. Germline V gives CDR1 SGHDT, CDR2 YYEEEE.

This clonotype came up a few times. The chain has TRBV12-3 or TRBV12-4 and TRBJ2-2; 7 bases match TRBD2. The CDR3 is made up of 15 amino acids. V shed 7 bases and J 5 bases; nucleotides not matched to a gene: 10. CDR3 in DNA: TGTGCCAGCACCCCTGGGGGGGTTGGAACCGGGGAGCTGTTTTTT. Translating gives CASTPGGVGTGELFF.

Comment on this clonotype: An end of the junction differs from the germline gene, which may be a read error. V and J are TRBV7-7 and TRBJ2-3; 13 positions agree with TRBD2. Germline V lookup: CDR1 SSHAT, CDR2 FNYEAQ (reference sequence). CDR3 length: 15 residues. DNA for the CDR3: TGTGCTAGCACCAAGACTAGCGGGAGGACAGATACGCAGTATTTT. Translating it yields CASTKTSGRTDTQYF.

The gene calls are TRBV4-3 and TRBJ2-7; TRBD2 matches at 9 bases. The V and J ends lost 0 bases and 1 base, in that order; junction bases with no gene match: 4. The CDR3 has 16 amino acids. Per germline, CDR1 LGHNA and CDR2 YSLEER. As DNA, the CDR3 is TGCGCCAGCAGCCAAGATATAGCGGGGGCGTCCTACGAGCAGTACTTC. It codes for CASSQDIAGASYEQYF.

V is TRBV2 and J is TRBJ2-3; 10 nucleotides line up with TRBD1. CDR3 size: 15 residues. Germline V lookup: CDR1 SNHLY, CDR2 FYNNEI. The J segment lost 4 bases and the V segment lost 3 bases, leaving 4 bases of the junction unmatched. The CDR3 nucleotides are TGTGCCAGCAGTGAGGTGACAGGGGGCTCAGATACGCAGTATTTT. It translates to CASSEVTGGSDTQYF.

The chain carries TRBV14 and TRBJ2-1; D gene uncertain. V was shortened by 1 base and J by 6 bases, with 10 bases between the two germline ends. The CDR3 runs to 14 residues. The V gene's germline CDR1 is SGHDN and CDR2 FVKESK. DNA of the CDR3: TGTGCCAGCAGCCAAGCTTCGAACAGCAATGAGCAGTTCTTC. Residues: CASSQASNSNEQFF. Filled out from reference TRBV14 and TRBJ2-1, the complete variable domain reads EAGVTQFPSHSVIEKGQTVTLRCDPISGHDNLYWYRRVMGKEIKFLLHFVKESKQDESGMPNNRFLAERTGGTYSTLKVQPAELEDSGVYFCASSQASNSNEQFFGPGTRLTVL.

In this sample, this clonotype turned up a few times. The V gene is TRBV12-3 or TRBV12-4, the J gene TRBJ1-1; no reliable D call. This CDR3 has 14 residues. The ends were cut back, 8 bases at V and 3 bases at J, with 16 bases in the middle. DNA for the CDR3: TGTGCCAGCCTCTTCGGCAGGAGGCACACTGAAGCTTTCTTT. Translated, it gives CASLFGRRHTEAFF.

This clonotype was observed a handful of times. As DNA, the CDR3 is TGCAGTGCTAGGGGACAGGCGGCGGAAAACTATGGCTACACCTTC. This sequence encodes CSARGQAAENYGYTF. V and J are TRBV20-1 and TRBJ1-2; 8 bases match TRBD1. The ends lost 3 bases at V and 2 bases at J; junction bases unmatched: 8. Per germline, CDR1 DFQATT and CDR2 SNEGSKA (reference sequence). This CDR3 contains 15 residues.

The chain employs TRBV4-1 and TRBJ2-7; TRBD1 might be the D (5 bases). The CDR3 is made up of 14 amino acids. V lost 0 bases and J lost 1, with 7 bases in between. Germline CDR1 is MGHRA and CDR2 is YSYEKL. The CDR3 DNA is TGCGCCAGCAGCCAAGACCCAGGGTCCTACGAGCAGTACTTC. Its translation is CASSQDPGSYEQYF.

The gene calls are TRBV12-3 or TRBV12-4 and TRBJ2-1, with TRBD2 matching over 8 bases. V lost 2 bases, J lost 11 bases, and 14 bases stayed unmatched. The CDR3 consists of 16 residues. The CDR3 here is CASSLLLDSSGVQQFF. CDR3 nucleotides: TGTGCCAGCAGTTTACTTCTGGATAGTAGCGGGGTGCAGCAGTTCTTC.

This sequence joins TRBV9 and TRBJ2-1, with TRBD2 matching over 12 bases. The V and J ends lost 0 bases and 10 bases, in that order; junction bases with no gene match: 5. Germline V gene sequence: CDR1 SGDLS, CDR2 YYNGEE. This CDR3 has 15 residues. CDR3 amino acids: CASSVDTSGRREQFF. CDR3 nucleotides: TGTGCCAGCAGCGTAGACACTAGCGGGAGGAGAGAGCAGTTCTTC.

This clonotype was detected only a few times. The rearrangement joins TRBV5-4 to TRBJ2-5, with 8 nucleotides matching TRBD1. The length of the CDR3 is 15 residues. The germline CDR1 and CDR2 sequences are SGHNT and YYREEE (reference sequence). After removal of 4 bases from V and 3 bases from J, the junction contained 8 bases not matched to a gene. CDR3 amino acids: CASSRRTGLKETQYF. DNA of the CDR3: TGTGCCAGCAGCAGGAGGACAGGGCTTAAAGAGACCCAGTACTTC. Based on the CDR3 plus reference TRBV5-4 and TRBJ2-5, the full variable domain is ETGVTQSPTHLIKTRGQQVTLRCSSQSGHNTVSWYQQALGQGPQFIFQYYREEENGRGNFPPRFSGLQFPNYSSELNVNALELDDSALYLCASSRRTGLKETQYFGPGTRLLVL.

This clonotype was recorded many times. The genes are TRBV5-4 and TRBJ2-1; 11 bases line up with TRBD2. Germline V lookup: CDR1 SGHNT, CDR2 YYREEE (reference sequence). The CDR3 runs 16 residues. J gave up 7 bases and V 2 bases, and 8 bases lay outside the gene matches. This chain's CDR3 is CASSFGILAGVNEQFF. CDR3 DNA: TGTGCCAGCAGCTTCGGTATACTAGCGGGGGTAAATGAGCAGTTCTTC. Full variable domain (missing parts from reference TRBV5-4 and TRBJ2-1): ETGVTQSPTHLIKTRGQQVTLRCSSQSGHNTVSWYQQALGQGPQFIFQYYREEENGRGNFPPRFSGLQFPNYSSELNVNALELDDSALYLCASSFGILAGVNEQFFGPGTRLTVL.

In its sample, this clonotype was seen a few times. The chain carries TRBV18 and TRBJ2-7; the match to TRBD2 covers 10 bases. Trimming cost V 6 bases and J 2 bases; bases outside gene matches: 10. CDR1 and CDR2 (germline): KGHSH, LQKENI. The CDR3 spans 16 residues. CDR3 DNA sequence: TGTGCCAGCTCTCTCCTACTAGCGGGATCAACCTACGAGCAGTACTTC. Its protein is CASSLLLAGSTYEQYF.

The chain couples TRBV6-2 or TRBV6-3 to TRBJ2-7, with TRBD2 identical over 9 bases. There are 13 residues in the CDR3. Losses at the gene ends were 6 bases for V and 7 bases for J; bases not matched to a gene: 7. The germline V gene has CDR1 MNHEY and CDR2 SVGEGT. CDR3 nucleotide sequence: TGTGCCAGCAGGTGGACTAGCGTGGGAGAGCAGTACTTC. It encodes CASRWTSVGEQYF.

This clonotype appeared a few times. The rearrangement links TRBV20-1 to TRBJ2-7, with TRBD2 matching over 9 bases. The CDR3 extends over 15 amino acids. Germline V gives CDR1 DFQATT, CDR2 SNEGSKA (reference sequence). With 1 base clipped from V and 1 base from J, the junction kept 5 bases outside the gene matches. CDR3 sequence (DNA): TGCAGTGCTAGAGGGGTTAGCGGGAGATCCTACGAGCAGTACTTC. It specifies CSARGVSGRSYEQYF.

This clonotype has a handful of counts. This sequence joins TRBV7-3 and TRBJ2-1; perhaps TRBD2 as D (6 bases). Germline CDR1 and CDR2: SGHTA and FQGTGA. The V end lost 5 bases, the J end lost 9 bases, and 11 bases lay between the germline ends. This CDR3 is built from 12 residues. The CDR3 coding sequence is TGTGCCAGCAGCCGTCCCGGGGGTGAGCAGTTCTTC. Its protein is CASSRPGGEQFF.

The V and J genes are TRBV6-6 and TRBJ2-7; 8 positions agree with TRBD1. The CDR3 is 14 amino acids. Germline trimming cut 6 bases from V and 0 bases from J; bases unmatched to any gene: 4. Germline loops: CDR1 MNHNY, CDR2 SVGAGI (reference sequence). CDR3 nucleotide sequence: TGTGCCAGCAGAGGACAGGGAACCTCCTACGAGCAGTACTTC. Translating it yields CASRGQGTSYEQYF.

This clonotype was seen a few times. The chain recombines TRBV6-5 with TRBJ2-3; 9 bases agree with TRBD2. Germline lookup yields CDR1 MNHEY and CDR2 SVGAGI. The junction had 10 bases not matched to a gene; V was cut back by 7 bases and J by 8 bases. This CDR3 has 14 amino acids. The DNA for the CDR3 is TGTGCCAGCAAAGCGGCGGGAGGGCCGCTTACGCAGTATTTT. Translated, it gives CASKAAGGPLTQYF.

This clonotype has a handful of counts. The chain couples TRBV19 to TRBJ1-1, with no clear D. Germline V lookup: CDR1 LNHDA, CDR2 SQIVND (reference sequence). This CDR3 comprises 14 residues. Trimming removed 5 bases at V and 4 bases at J, with 14 bases between. This CDR3 is CASSPPAGFTEAFF. The CDR3 DNA sequence: TGTGCCAGTAGTCCCCCCGCAGGTTTCACTGAAGCTTTCTTT.

This clonotype appeared a single time. V gene TRBV4-2 combines with J gene TRBJ2-7; TRBD2 aligns across 7 bases. Trimming cost V 5 bases and J 2 bases; bases outside gene matches: 12. This CDR3 has 16 amino acids. Germline CDR1 is LGHNA and CDR2 is YNFKEQ. CDR3 sequence reads: CASSYLAGPAPYEQYF. The CDR3 DNA reads TGTGCCAGCAGCTACTTAGCGGGTCCCGCCCCCTACGAGCAGTACTTC.

This clonotype has more than one count but fewer than ten. The rearrangement joins TRBV3-1 to TRBJ1-1; TRBD1 matches 9 bases. The V and J ends lost 5 bases and 5 bases, in that order; junction bases with no gene match: 6. CDR1 and CDR2 (germline): LGHDT, YNNKEL (reference sequence). The CDR3 contains 14 residues. The CDR3 loop is CASSTGTGTTEAFF. For the CDR3, the DNA is TGTGCCAGCAGCACCGGGACAGGGACGACTGAAGCTTTCTTT. The full variable domain, completed using reference TRBV3-1 and TRBJ1-1, is DTAVSQTPKYLVTQMGNDKSIKCEQNLGHDTMYWYKQDSKKFLKIMFSYNNKELIINETVPNRFSPKSPDKAHLNLHINSLELGDSAVYFCASSTGTGTTEAFFGQGTRLTVV.

The chain links TRBV6-5 to TRBJ1-4; D remains ambiguous. V lost 6 bases, J lost 3 bases, and 11 bases lay in between. Germline V gene sequence: CDR1 MNHEY, CDR2 SVGAGI. The CDR3 is made up of 14 amino acids. The CDR3 DNA reads as TGTGCCAGCAGGACCTTGACACCTAATGAAAAACTGTTTTTT. It translates to CASRTLTPNEKLFF.

This clonotype was recorded a few times. V is TRBV20-1 and J is TRBJ1-1; a weak D match, TRBD1 (5 bases). The germline gives CDR1 DFQATT, CDR2 SNEGSKA (reference sequence). This CDR3 spans 17 amino acids. V gave up 3 bases and J gave up 6 bases, with 26 bases separating them. DNA of the CDR3: TGCAGTGCTAGCGAGCAAGGGGCCGAAACGCTCTACGCTGAAGCTTTCTTT. Protein sequence: CSASEQGAETLYAEAFF.

This clonotype has a handful of counts. The genes are TRBV21-1 and TRBJ1-4; TRBD1 reflects the table's D call only, with no check against the DNA. TRBV21-1 is described as a pseudogene. The CDR3 has 14 amino acids. The CDR3 reads CASSNTGGREKLFF. DNA of the CDR3: TGTGCCAGCAGCAATACAGGGGGCCGCGAAAAACTGTTTTTT.

This clonotype was counted between two and nine times. The chain links TRBV18 to TRBJ2-3; 10 nucleotides agree with TRBD2. CDR1 KGHSH and CDR2 LQKENI come from the germline V gene. The CDR3 consists of 15 residues. After removal of 3 bases from V and 3 bases from J, the junction contained 3 bases not matched to a gene. CDR3 amino acids: CASSPGLAKTDTQYF. As DNA, the CDR3 is TGTGCCAGCTCACCGGGACTAGCGAAGACAGATACGCAGTATTTT.